The 6 T cell receptor beta chains presented below share a single source sample, sequenced in a study of blood T cells in healthy people across ages. A J-beta primer mix and a sample-barcoded 5' primer were used in a second PCR of roughly 7 to 12 cycles. Via MiXCR, TCRdb re-called the 5' RACE reads, giving one row per CDR3 protein. The table lists approximately 960,000 distinct CDR3 sequences, roughly 28% of them singletons. These same records also appear under a second study, on T cells of mothers and their children.

Material: blood. These receptors came from a woman aged 40 to 50 in good health.

In the case of this clonotype: The junction departs from germline at one end; a sequencing error may be responsible. The V and J genes are TRBV7-9 and TRBJ2-7; perhaps TRBD2 as D (6 bases). The CDR3 has 17 residues. Germline V gene data show CDR1 as SEHNR and CDR2 as FQNEAQ (reference sequence). The DNA for the CDR3 is TGTACCAGCAGCTTAACAGGAGGGCCCATCCTTTCCTACGAGCAGTACTTC. Its translation: CTSSLTGGPILSYEQYF.

This clonotype was counted many times. This chain joins TRBV28 and TRBJ2-7; no clear D gene. This CDR3 is 13 amino acids long. The ends were cut back, 4 bases at V and 0 bases at J, with 7 bases in the middle. The germline V gene has CDR1 MDHEN and CDR2 SYDVKM. As DNA, the CDR3 is TGTGCCAGCAGTTCTGGGGACTCCTACGAGCAGTACTTC. Protein product: CASSSGDSYEQYF.

This rearrangement joins TRBV12-3 or TRBV12-4 to TRBJ1-6; no clear D gene. Trimming cost V 6 bases and J 3 bases, with 6 bases left between them. The CDR3 loop spans 13 amino acids. The CDR3 loop reads CASRPDYNSPLHF. The CDR3 DNA is TGTGCCAGCAGACCGGACTATAATTCACCCCTCCACTTT.

This clonotype showed up just a few times. V is TRBV28 and J is TRBJ1-2; 7 bases map to TRBD1. The CDR3 has 14 residues. J lost 5 bases, V lost 4 bases, and 7 bases had no gene match. Germline V gene lookup returns CDR1 MDHEN and CDR2 SYDVKM. Written as DNA, the CDR3 is TGTGCCAGCAGTTCGAATGACAGGGCGTATGGCTACACCTTC. Encoded protein: CASSSNDRAYGYTF.

This clonotype was observed many times. The chain recombines TRBV29-1 with TRBJ2-3, with 7 bases identical to TRBD2. CDR3 size: 17 residues. V was pared by 0 bases and J by 2 bases, with 11 bases of the junction left unmatched. From germline, CDR1 is SQVTM and CDR2 ANQGSEA. CDR3 residues: CSVEDIAQGGYTDTQYF. CDR3 in DNA: TGCAGCGTTGAAGATATAGCGCAGGGAGGGTACACAGATACGCAGTATTTT.

The V gene is TRBV25-1, the J gene TRBJ2-2; possible D gene TRBD1, 5 bases. Deletions cut 2 bases from V and 4 bases from J, with 11 bases between. CDR3 length: 15 amino acids. CDR1 MGHDK and CDR2 SYGVNS come from the germline V gene. The CDR3 loop is CASSEGSTGTGELFF. Written as DNA, the CDR3 is TGTGCCAGCAGTGAAGGGTCCACAGGCACCGGGGAGCTGTTTTTT.